This TCR beta chain was retrieved from a study of cytomegalovirus exposure and HLA in healthy donors (dated by TCRdb to the late 2010s). About the full investigation: In an earlier analysis of under 750 of the donors, approximately 300 Gb of sequence data and some 120 million unique TCR beta sequences from roughly 180 million T cells were reported. Around 320 gigabases of sequencing data and approximately 80 million unique TCR sequences were included in an early release covering 500 to 750 HLA-typed donors. Of the 398 genotyped donors, over 70% fell in the genetic ancestry cluster associated with self-reported Caucasian donors. The study aimed to test whether cataloging public T cell receptors could reveal signatures of past pathogen exposure. The study used immunosequencing to profile the T cell repertoires of approximately 640 subjects and linked those repertoires to cytomegalovirus serostatus. Besides the first cohort of 666 subjects, a separate validation cohort made up of roughly 120 different subjects was used. High-throughput TCR immunosequencing, statistical association of individual TCRs with disease status, and machine learning were combined to predict cytomegalovirus infection status. In a later analysis, previously published TCR beta repertoires from 600 to 850 donors were re-analyzed and high-resolution HLA genotyping was added so that TCR occurrence patterns could be studied. The later analysis used no new phenotypic data to find candidate immune exposures, relying instead on TCR beta sequences and their occurrence across donors. In an earlier analysis of several hundred of the donors, high-throughput TCR beta sequencing was used to judge whether each TCR beta V gene segment behaved as functional or pseudogenic. Alongside the repertoire data, information on donor age, sex, ethnicity and CMV serostatus was compiled. A later genetic analysis took genome-wide SNP genotypes for about 55% of the 666 donors and used that subset as a discovery cohort. All discovery cohort repertoires had been generated using a single sequencing platform. HLA typing covered class I and class II loci at four-digit resolution. The number of typed donors differed by locus: roughly 620-630 for A, B, C, DRB1 and DQB1; approximately 540 for DQA1; 606 for DPA1; and roughly 450 for DPB1. About five DR-DQ haplotypes were treated as single units for association and clustering because of strong linkage in the cohort. Across some 400 genotyped donors of the cohort, an average of roughly 230,000 unique TCR beta nucleotide sequences per donor were sequenced, and 15% to 20% of those sequences were non-productive. General conclusions and limits of the study: According to a later analysis, most CMV-associated TCR beta chains appeared to be HLA-restricted, and the HLA associations seemed to be driven largely by CMV exposure. A further reported finding was that TCR beta sequences accurately predicted the HLA-A and HLA-B alleles for most subjects in the first cohort. The authors suggested that the approach could potentially be extended to other disease states and immunological phenotypes. Cytomegalovirus status was reported to be diagnosed by the classifier with high specificity and sensitivity in both the original and validation cohorts. A later genetic analysis reported fewer N-insertions in productive TCRs among donors in an Asian-associated ancestry cluster than the roughly 650-donor mean. A few of the identified cytomegalovirus-associated TCR beta chains were confirmed in vitro to be specific for cytomegalovirus antigens. In an earlier analysis of 450 to 750 of the donors, most TCR beta V segments appeared in productive rearrangements about 87% or about 30% of the time, broadly matching IMGT annotations. The 87-base-pair reads could not distinguish some IMGT-functional V segments, including TRBV6-2 and TRBV6-3, so those segments were excluded. Most TCR sequences were observed very rarely across donors, whereas some public TCRs were present in many individuals. The study listed 164 TCR beta chains as associated with cytomegalovirus. Because counts were too low, 15 to 20 rarely observed V segments, including chromosome 9 orphons, were left out of the earlier analysis of 587 of the donors. Several of the top co-occurrence clusters appeared to be linked to parvovirus B19, influenza, CMV and Epstein-Barr virus, according to a later analysis. Presence/absence analyses assumed roughly uniform sequencing depth across donors, an assumption that may not hold. When HLA alleles, especially DR and DQ, strongly co-occurred, attributing TCR associations to individual alleles was difficult. A later analysis associated about 17,000 TCR beta sequences with specific HLA alleles at a false discovery rate of 0.05. In a later analysis, TCR association rates were found to vary across HLA loci, with the most associated TCRs seen for DRB1 alleles and the fewest for HLA-C alleles. A later genetic analysis associated a missense DCLRE1C variant with V-gene and J-gene trimming of TCR beta chains, and an independent cohort replicated the association. In this cohort, only TCR beta chains were sequenced, and detectable features were limited by the absence of alpha or paired-chain data. Correlated functional status among segregating V segments might be attributable to linkage disequilibrium, but an unknown experimental factor could not be ruled out. The sequencing pipeline was judged likely to have produced a cluster of highly shared sequence variants as a technical artifact. CMV serostatus was the only immune exposure information available for the cohort. HLA typing was unavailable for some donors at each locus, so association tests used only the typed subset. A later analysis found that HLA-associated TCR beta chains were more clonally expanded and had lower generation probabilities than equally common non-associated chains.

Library creation used the immunoSEQ multiplex PCR assay. A mixture of 60 forward primers for TCR Vbeta segments and 13 reverse primers for TCR Jbeta segments was used in the multiplex PCR. A multiplex PCR assay on genomic DNA amplified the CDR3 region of rearranged TCR beta genes. The Illumina HiSeq System was used to sequence the amplified TCR beta libraries as 87-base-pair reads. Regarding the original processing steps: A later analysis tallied 70 million to 100 million unique TCR beta chains across the 550 to 850 repertoires, and 10 million to 11 million of those chains were shared by two or more donors. A nearest-neighbor algorithm error-corrected the raw reads and collapsed the reads into unique sequences, merging closely related sequences to remove PCR and sequencing errors. V, D and J gene segments were assigned by aligning CDR3 sequences to IMGT reference sequences. For a sequence to be retained, a match of at least six nucleotides was required to both a V gene segment and a J gene segment. A rearrangement counted as productive if the CDR3 had no stop codons and remained in frame with V and J, and every other rearrangement counted as non-productive. CDR3 was defined by IMGT convention, running from the second conserved V-encoded cysteine to the conserved J-encoded phenylalanine. Sequences without an unambiguous match to a single V gene segment were excluded from the earlier analysis of approximately 600 of the donors. In an earlier analysis of around 600 of the donors, V segments were called functional above 56.7% productive rearrangements and were called segregating when the between-donor standard deviation exceeded 5%. A statistical classification framework was developed to diagnose cytomegalovirus status using the catalog of TCR beta chain sequences. In a later analysis, V and J genes were assigned by comparing TCR nucleotide sequences against IMGT/GENE-DB human TR gene sequences. A later analysis assigned CDR3 sequences and most-parsimonious VDJ recombination scenarios with the TCRdist pipeline. In a later analysis, each TCR beta chain was defined by its CDR3 amino acid sequence together with its V-gene family, and reads without a unique V-gene family were excluded. As a way to deal with suspected cross-contamination and a sequencing artifact, a later analysis dropped 592 nucleotide sequences that were highly shared and had low generation probability. For each public chain, a later analysis derived a clonal expansion index from normalized ranks of inferred template counts within each repertoire. A later analysis computed generation probabilities with a VDJ recombination model fitted to out-of-frame rearrangements, and checked the results against IGoR. A later analysis scored TCR-TCR, TCR-HLA and TCR-CMV co-occurrence with hypergeometric tests, applying a repertoire-size bias correction to TCR pairs. In a later analysis, false discovery rates were estimated by permuting HLA or CMV assignments 20 times. In a later analysis, co-occurring TCRs were grouped using DBSCAN, with TCRdist sequence similarity added in when clustering inside HLA-allele-positive subsets. For co-occurrence clustering, repertoires with fewer than 30,000 or more than 120,000 public chains were excluded, along with roughly five repertoires with anomalous nucleotide sharing. TCRdb holds this immuneACCESS table with in-frame rearrangements only. Some clones are missing; in checked studies, unresolved V genes explain under half, and the rest has no known cause. That table furnishes V, J and clone size, whereas the DNA furnished D and trimming. Recorded for this sample are about 150,000 clones; around 79% of them occurred a single time. The ten largest clones represent 1.3% to 1.5% of the sample.

About this clone itself: No antigen is known for it. The input lacks base qualities; no much larger clone sits a single base away.

V is cut by 4 bases and J by 1 base, and the space between the germline ends is 6 bases. Inclusive of the bounding cysteine and phenylalanine, the CDR3 is 13 residues long. Only CDR3 DNA remains: 39 bases, in frame from the first base. CDR1 and CDR2, per the germline V gene (reference sequence), are PRHDT and FYEKMQ. The cohort consisted of hundreds of healthy bone marrow donors. All cohort members were sampled while nominally healthy, although unrecorded immune exposures were likely present. The donor tested CMV seronegative, placing the donor among the 350 to 400 seronegative members of the cohort. A peripheral blood sample was provided by each donor, and peripheral blood mononuclear cells were used for TCR beta sequencing. Genomic DNA extraction from the blood cell samples was performed with the Qiagen DNeasy Blood Extraction Kit.

Here the chain combines TRBV13 and TRBJ2-3; a tentative D match to TRBD1 spans 5 bases. Sample: PBMCs. This receptor was obtained from a man aged 18 to 30 in good health and CMV-seronegative. The CDR3: CASSYRRTDTQYF. The DNA is as follows: TGTGCCAGCAGCTACAGGCGCACAGATACGCAGTATTTT.